The 14 T cell receptor beta chains given below trace back to one sample, sequenced in a study of Ad26.COV2.S vaccination and SARS-CoV-2 variants. Described treatment: over 15 received Ad26.COV2.S at low or high dose, single or two shots; roughly 5 received placebo; per-sample allocation not given. After the first vaccine or placebo injection, samples were drawn on day 63. Assay used: immunoSEQ multiplex PCR; TCRdb lists only in-frame clones, some missing. The table lists about 470,000 clones, 80% to 95% of them singletons. This sample comprised peripheral blood, obtained in a trial of Ad26.COV2.S vaccine versus placebo. The source of these receptors is a person between 18 and 59 years old who received the Ad26.COV2.S COVID-19 vaccine or a placebo.

This clone was recorded only once. The sample holds other DNA sequences that translate to the same CDR3. The genes are TRBV28 and TRBJ2-7, with D uncertain. The V end was cut by 2 bases, the J end by 2 bases, with 4 bases between. The CDR3 runs 12 residues. The germline gives CDR1 MDHEN, CDR2 SYDVKM. CDR3 sequence (DNA): TGTGCCAGCAGTTTAGTACCCTACGAGCAGTACTTC. Translation: CASSLVPYEQYF. Full variable domain (remainder filled in from reference TRBV28 and TRBJ2-7): DVKVTQSSRYLVKRTGEKVFLECVQDMDHENMFWYRQDPGLGLRLIYFSYDVKMKEKGDIPEGYSVSREKKERFSLILESASTNQTSMYLCASSLVPYEQYFGPGTRLTVT.

Only one count was recorded for this clone. The CDR3 nucleotides are TGTGCCAGCAGTCTACAGGGGGCTAGCGGGAGCTCCTACGAGCAGTACTTC. It codes for CASSLQGASGSSYEQYF. The rearrangement joins TRBV6-6 to TRBJ2-7; the D gene is possibly TRBD2 (10 bases). Between the trimmed V and J ends, which lost 5 bases and 0 bases, there was a span of 20 bases. CDR1 MNHNY and CDR2 SVGAGI come from the germline V gene (reference sequence). The CDR3 runs to 17 residues.

This sequence joins TRBV5-1 and TRBJ1-4; 7 positions match TRBD1. The CDR3 extends over 14 amino acids. Trimming at V came to 1 base and at J to 6 bases, leaving 3 bases not matched to a gene. Germline V gives CDR1 SGHRS, CDR2 YFSETQ. The chain's CDR3 is CASSLTGEDEKLFF. The CDR3 DNA follows: TGCGCCAGCAGCTTGACAGGGGAGGATGAAAAACTGTTTTTT.

This clone was observed a single time. The chain is built from TRBV5-1 and TRBJ2-7; 11 bases agree with TRBD2. This CDR3 is built from 15 residues. With V trimmed by 3 bases and J by 4 bases, 6 bases remained unmatched. Germline CDR1 SGHRS, CDR2 YFSETQ. CDR3 DNA: TGCGCCAGCAGCTCGGTAGCGGGAGGGCCTTACGAGCAGTACTTC. Its translation is CASSSVAGGPYEQYF.

This chain joins TRBV25-1 and TRBJ2-5; 9 nucleotides match TRBD2. The germline CDR1 and CDR2 sequences are MGHDK and SYGVNS. The CDR3 sequence is 15 residues long. After removal of 7 bases from V and 4 bases from J, the junction contained 10 bases not matched to a gene. CDR3 amino acids: CASILREGRGETQYF. As DNA, the CDR3 is TGTGCCAGCATTCTGCGGGAGGGCCGTGGAGAGACCCAGTACTTC.

The rearrangement joins TRBV12-3 or TRBV12-4 to TRBJ1-1; D unclear. This CDR3 has 12 residues. Trimming shortened V by 3 bases and J by 4 bases, and 6 bases separated the two germline ends. CDR3 residues: CASSLGFTEAFF. For the CDR3, the DNA is TGTGCCAGCAGTTTGGGTTTCACTGAAGCTTTCTTT.

The J gene is TRBJ2-5, the V gene TRBV24-1, with D unresolved. CDR1 is KGHDR and CDR2 is SFDVKD in the germline V gene. V gave up 4 bases and J gave up 7 bases, with 12 bases separating them. This CDR3 is built from 13 residues. CDR3 region: CATSEAGAPTQYF. The CDR3 DNA reads TGTGCCACCAGTGAAGCAGGAGCCCCGACCCAGTACTTC.

The chain couples TRBV5-4 to TRBJ1-6; possibly TRBD1 for D (6 bases). The CDR3 is 14 residues long. The V gene lost 1 base and the J gene lost 10 bases, with 12 bases spanning the gap. Germline assignment: CDR1 SGHNT and CDR2 YYREEE (reference sequence). CDR3 region: CASSLRGAYSPLHF. The DNA for the CDR3 is TGTGCCAGCAGCTTGCGGGGGGCTTACTCACCCCTCCACTTT.

The chain's CDR3 is CASSSTSGSGYEQYF. In DNA form, the CDR3 reads TGTGCCAGCAGCTCAACTAGCGGGAGTGGGTACGAGCAGTACTTC. This chain links TRBV13 with TRBJ2-7; 11 nucleotides agree with TRBD2. With V trimmed by 4 bases and J by 4 bases, 6 bases remained unmatched. This CDR3 is 15 amino acids long. Germline V CDR1 and CDR2: PRHDT, FYEKMQ (reference sequence).

The rearrangement joins TRBV6-2 or TRBV6-3 to TRBJ1-5; 7 nucleotides line up with TRBD1. The germline V gene encodes CDR1 MNHEY and CDR2 SVGEGT. The CDR3 is 13 amino acids. J lost 8 bases, V lost 5 bases, and 6 bases had no gene match. As DNA, the CDR3 is TGTGCCAGCAGTCGAGGGGGCTTAGAGCCCCAGCATTTT. Amino acids: CASSRGGLEPQHF.

The genes are TRBV28 and TRBJ1-2, with D unclear. The CDR3 totals 14 residues. V shed 3 bases and J shed 2 bases, with 10 bases lying between them. CDR1 is MDHEN, CDR2 SYDVKM, per germline. The CDR3 DNA reads TGTGCCAGCAGTTTTCGGCCCGGGAACTATGGCTACACCTTC. Translated: CASSFRPGNYGYTF.

The chain joins TRBV6-5 to TRBJ2-5, with 7 positions matching TRBD2. The CDR3 sequence is 16 residues long. V lost 2 bases, J lost 4 bases, and 10 bases stayed unmatched. Looked up from germline, CDR1 is MNHEY and CDR2 is SVGAGI. CDR3 loop: CASSYGEGHPPETQYF. For the CDR3, the DNA is TGTGCCAGCAGTTACGGGGAGGGGCACCCCCCAGAGACCCAGTACTTC.

DNA of the CDR3: TGCGCCAGCAGCTTGAAATCTACTCAGAGGGTTCCCCAGCATTTT. This encodes CASSLKSTQRVPQHF. This sequence joins TRBV5-1 and TRBJ1-5; D is unresolved. V lost 1 base and J lost 10, with 18 bases in between. The CDR3 covers 15 residues. From germline, CDR1 is SGHRS and CDR2 YFSETQ.

The rearrangement links TRBV5-6 to TRBJ1-4; 11 bases agree with TRBD1. V gave up 0 bases and J gave up 8 bases; unmatched junction bases: 6. This CDR3 has 16 amino acids. CDR1 SGHDT and CDR2 YYEEEE come from the germline V gene. CDR3 amino acids: CASSLELGTGGEKLFF. The CDR3 nucleotides read TGTGCCAGCAGCTTGGAGCTCGGGACAGGGGGGGAAAAACTGTTTTTT.